This T cell receptor beta chain was identified in a study of cytomegalovirus exposure and HLA in healthy donors. Notes on the study in general: Indistinguishable V segments, including TRBV6-2 and TRBV6-3, were excluded. Investigators reported 164 TCR beta chains as tied to cytomegalovirus. Reportedly, diagnosis of cytomegalovirus status by the classifier showed high specificity and sensitivity. TCR beta V- and J-gene trimming, according to a later analysis, was linked to a missense DCLRE1C variant.

The CDR3 length is 14 residues. From germline, CDR1 is MGHDK and CDR2 SYGVNS. The V gene end was trimmed by 2 bases and the J gene end by 4 bases; junction bases not matched to a gene: 4. Remarks on this clone: Antigen unknown.

The PCR used 60 Vbeta and 13 Jbeta primers. Here immunoSEQ multiplex PCR was the method, and the copy in TCRdb shows in-frame clones only, minus some. The sample lists 95,000 to 110,000 clones, approximately 70% occurring once. This TCR came from a woman aged 45-59 years in good health and CMV-seronegative. Specimen: PBMCs. The chain uses TRBV25-1 and TRBJ1-2, with 7 bases aligning to TRBD1. Written as DNA, the CDR3 is TGTGCCAGCAGTGAAGGGGACAGCTCCTATGGCTACACCTTC. As protein: CASSEGDSSYGYTF.